The 14 T cell receptor beta chains below were found in one sample sequenced in a study of T cells in women clearing cervical HPV infection. Measured with immunoSEQ multiplex PCR; TCRdb has only the in-frame clones, and not every one. The table counts around 38,000 clones; around 7.6% lies in the top ten. The sample comprised blood buffy coat. All receptors come from a woman between 18 and 75 years old with a cervical HPV16 infection that either progressed to CIN3+ or cleared (not recorded which).

To note about this clone: Read sequence stops 3 residues before the CDR3 end, and the germline J gene provides the missing end. V usage is TRBV10-1 and J usage is TRBJ2-7; D unclear. This CDR3 spans 13 amino acids. Germline CDR1 and CDR2: WNHNN and SYGVQD (reference sequence). The V end lost 4 bases, the J end lost 2 bases, and 9 bases lay between the germline ends. The CDR3 bases that were read are TGCGCCAGCAGTGCGGGTGTAGCCTACGAG. This encodes CASSAGVAYE. The CDR3 as a whole reads CASSAGVAYEQYF.

Points on this clone: The CDR3 end is not reached by the read, which stops 3 residues before it; the germline J gene fills it in. J is TRBJ2-3 and V is TRBV6-1, with 9 bases that match TRBD1. CDR1 is MNHNS and CDR2 is SASEGT in the germline V gene. The CDR3 extends over 14 amino acids. Trimming took 4 bases from V and 1 from J; bases not matched to a gene: 0. The covered CDR3 bases are TGTGCCAGCAGTGGACAGGGGGGCACAGATACG. Protein product: CASSGQGGTDT. The CDR3 in its entirety is CASSGQGGTDTQYF.

Of note for this clone: The read terminates 3 residues before the CDR3 end, so the remaining end is supplied by the germline J gene. This chain links TRBV20-1 with TRBJ2-3; no clear D gene. The CDR3 has 15 amino acids. V dropped 6 bases and J dropped 0 bases, with 16 bases sitting between them. The germline gives CDR1 DFQATT, CDR2 SNEGSKA (reference sequence). Incomplete CDR3 DNA: TGCAGTGCCCTTGCCCCCCGCACAAGCACAGATACG. As protein: CSALAPRTSTDT. The entire CDR3 protein reads CSALAPRTSTDTQYF.

Comment on this clone: Read data end 3 residues before the CDR3 end; the end is taken from the germline J gene. The gene calls are TRBV7-2 and TRBJ1-1; the D gene is possibly TRBD1 (6 bases). This CDR3 has 12 amino acids. Per germline, CDR1 SGHTA and CDR2 FQGNSA. The CDR3 region is CASSFNRVDAFF. The covered CDR3 bases are TGTGCCAGCAGCTTTAACAGGGTTGAT.

The CDR3 bases that were read are TGCAGTGCTACAATTGGAGCCGGGACAGGGAACAATCAGCCC. Its translation is CSATIGAGTGNNQP. The CDR3 in full is CSATIGAGTGNNQPQHF. The chain combines TRBV20-1 with TRBJ1-5; 9 positions agree with TRBD1. The read terminates 3 residues ahead of where the CDR3 ends, so the germline J gene completes it. V shed 4 bases, J shed 3 bases, and the junction held 13 bases outside the gene matches. CDR3 length: 17 residues. Germline CDR1 and CDR2: DFQATT and SNEGSKA (reference sequence).

On this clone itself: At one end the junction does not follow the germline gene, possibly because of a read error. Coverage ceases 3 residues before the CDR3 finishes, and the germline J gene fills in the end. This chain uses TRBV30 with TRBJ1-1, with D possibly being TRBD1 (5 bases). The length of the CDR3 is 16 residues. From germline, CDR1 is GTSNPN and CDR2 SVGIG (reference sequence). The CDR3 protein is CAWTEFIFRGDTGAFF. The covered CDR3 bases are TGTGCCTGGACTGAGTTCATCTTTAGGGGAGACACTGGA.

Turning to this clone: The observed sequence ends 3 residues before the CDR3 terminus, with the missing tail filled in from the germline J gene. The J gene is TRBJ1-6, the V gene TRBV19; 7 bases are shared with TRBD1. Germline trimming cut 5 bases from V and 5 bases from J; bases unmatched to any gene: 15. This CDR3 comprises 18 residues. CDR1 and CDR2 from the germline V gene are LNHDA and SQIVND (reference sequence). The DNA read from the CDR3 is TGTGCCAGTAGTCCCAGCGTTCGGGACAGTGATCATAATTCACCC. As protein: CASSPSVRDSDHNSP. The CDR3 in its entirety is CASSPSVRDSDHNSPLHF. Based on the CDR3 plus reference TRBV19 and TRBJ1-6, the full variable domain is DGGITQSPKYLFRKEGQNVTLSCEQNLNHDAMYWYRQDPGQGLRLIYYSQIVNDFQKGDIAEGYSVSREKKESFPLTVTSAQKNPTAFYLCASSPSVRDSDHNSPLHFGNGTRLTVT.

Concerning this clone itself: The read gets to within 3 residues of the CDR3 end, and the germline J gene fills in the rest. The V call is TRBV5-8, the J call TRBJ1-1; D unclear. Germline V gives CDR1 SGHTS, CDR2 YDEGEE. The CDR3 runs 11 residues. Incomplete CDR3 DNA: TGTGCCAGCAGCTTGTTCGTGGAA. Protein product: CASSLFVE. From start to end, the CDR3 is CASSLFVEAFF.

Comments on this clone: The sequence runs out 3 residues before the end of the CDR3; the remainder is reconstructed from the germline J gene. The J gene is TRBJ2-1, the V gene TRBV19, with 14 bases fitting TRBD2. V was pared by 2 bases and J by 2 bases, with 5 bases of the junction left unmatched. Germline V gives CDR1 LNHDA, CDR2 SQIVND (reference sequence). This CDR3 comprises 18 residues. The CDR3 sequence is CASSIRLAGGGTYNEQFF. The sequenced CDR3 bases are TGTGCCAGTAGTATAAGACTAGCGGGAGGGGGCACCTACAATGAG.

About this clone itself: The read comes to an end 3 residues before the CDR3 does, leaving the germline J gene to fill in the end. J is TRBJ1-5 and V is TRBV25-1; no definite D call. The germline gives CDR1 MGHDK, CDR2 SYGVNS. This CDR3 comprises 12 residues. V lost 11 bases and J 2 bases, leaving 10 bases between the germline ends. The CDR3: CAAGDGNQPQHF. CDR3 DNA, as far as it was read: TGTGCCGCAGGCGATGGCAATCAGCCC.

With regard to this clone: From the germline J gene comes the end of the CDR3, since the read stops 3 residues before it. This rearrangement joins TRBV3-1 (or the pseudogene TRBV3-2) to TRBJ2-5; 10 bases are a match to TRBD2. Germline CDR1 LGHDT, CDR2 YNNKEL (reference sequence). V shed 4 bases and J 3 bases; nucleotides not matched to a gene: 5. The CDR3 has 15 residues. The CDR3 bases that were read are TGTGCCAGCAGCCCGGGACTAGCGTTTGAAGAGACC. As protein: CASSPGLAFEET. In full, the CDR3 reads CASSPGLAFEETQYF.

Regarding this clone: The sequence runs out 3 residues before the end of the CDR3; the remainder is reconstructed from the germline J gene. The V and J genes are TRBV10-2 and TRBJ1-1; 8 positions match TRBD1. The germline V gene has CDR1 WSHSY and CDR2 SAAADI. The CDR3 sequence is 16 residues long. Trimming at V came to 6 bases and at J to 6 bases, leaving 15 bases not matched to a gene. The CDR3 loop reads CASSNTGQGGEAEAFF. The covered CDR3 bases are TGCGCCAGCAGCAATACCGGACAGGGTGGGGAAGCTGAA.

As for this clone: The observed sequence ends 3 residues before the CDR3 terminus, with the missing tail filled in from the germline J gene. The chain recombines TRBV5-1 with TRBJ2-1, with a weak D call TRBD2 (6 bases). The V gene lost 0 bases and the J gene lost 8 bases, with 15 bases spanning the gap. CDR1 is SGHRS and CDR2 is YFSETQ in the germline V gene. CDR3 size: 15 residues. The CDR3 region is CASSLAQTGGDEQFF. The part of the CDR3 DNA that was read is TGCGCCAGCAGCTTGGCCCAGACCGGAGGGGATGAG.

Points on this clone: The read comes to an end 3 residues before the CDR3 does, leaving the germline J gene to fill in the end. This chain connects TRBV6-1 to TRBJ1-5, with D perhaps matching TRBD1 (5 bases). Trimming cost V 2 bases and J 8 bases, with 13 bases left between them. This CDR3 contains 14 residues. The germline V gene has CDR1 MNHNS and CDR2 SASEGT. The sequenced part of the CDR3 DNA is TGTGCCAGCAGTGAAATTACGGGGGATGAGCCC. Its translation: CASSEITGDEP. The full CDR3 protein reads CASSEITGDEPQHF.